These 19 T cell receptor beta chains share one sample of origin, sequenced in a study of T cell responses to AZD1222 COVID-19 vaccine. Sequencing was performed with immunoSEQ multiplex PCR; in TCRdb, only in-frame clones are kept and a portion is missing. This sample has under 170,000 clones, with 92% found just once. Sequencing used peripheral blood, obtained 28 days after the second AZD1222 dose. The receptor set was obtained from an adult who received the AZD1222 COVID-19 vaccine.

The gene calls are TRBV19 and TRBJ2-5; TRBD1 aligns across 8 bases. Unmatched junction bases numbered 11, after V lost 5 bases and J lost 3 bases. CDR1 is LNHDA, CDR2 SQIVND, per germline (reference sequence). The CDR3 covers 16 residues. The CDR3 DNA sequence: TGTGCCAGTAGTCTCTTCGACAGGGGAAGCGAAGAGACCCAGTACTTC. It encodes CASSLFDRGSEETQYF.

The CDR3 nucleotides read TGTGCCACCAGTGATTTCGGCGGCCATGAGCAGTTCTTC. Its protein product is CATSDFGGHEQFF. The V and J genes are TRBV24-1 and TRBJ2-1; D call uncertain. The CDR3 extends over 13 amino acids. V lost 1 base and J 8 bases, leaving 8 bases between the germline ends. CDR1 KGHDR and CDR2 SFDVKD come from the germline V gene.

V usage is TRBV5-1 and J usage is TRBJ1-1; D perhaps matches TRBD1 (6 bases). Per germline, CDR1 SGHRS and CDR2 YFSETQ. The CDR3 is made up of 13 amino acids. V was shortened by 10 bases and J by 4 bases, with 17 bases between the two germline ends. CDR3 in DNA: TGCGCCTCCAGAGGGGGGGGAGGCACTGAAGCTTTCTTT. It yields the protein CASRGGGGTEAFF.

The chain is built from TRBV30 and TRBJ1-4, with 7 nucleotides matching TRBD1. The CDR3 length is 13 residues. Per germline, CDR1 GTSNPN and CDR2 SVGIG (reference sequence). The V and J ends lost 5 bases and 9 bases, in that order; junction bases with no gene match: 9. CDR3 sequence (DNA): TGTGCCTGGGCGGGACAGACTATGAAAAAACTGTTTTTT. It specifies CAWAGQTMKKLFF.

This clone was counted once. This rearrangement joins TRBV10-2 to TRBJ1-1, with 7 bases lining up with TRBD1. This CDR3 region has 14 residues. From germline, CDR1 is WSHSY and CDR2 SAAADI. V was pared by 5 bases and J by 1 base, with 4 bases of the junction left unmatched. The CDR3 coding sequence is TGCGCCAGCAGTCCAGACAGGGCGAACACTGAAGCTTTCTTT. Its translation: CASSPDRANTEAFF.

The chain recombines TRBV18 with TRBJ2-7; 12 bases align to TRBD1. J was trimmed by 5 bases and V by 3 bases; bases with no gene match: 8. The germline V gene encodes CDR1 KGHSH and CDR2 LQKENI. CDR3 size: 16 residues. The CDR3 loop is CASSPGSGTGGHEQYF. In nucleotides, the CDR3 is TGTGCCAGCTCACCCGGATCCGGGACAGGGGGCCACGAGCAGTACTTC.

The CDR3 DNA reads as TGTGCCAGCAGCTTAGAGTTAGCGGGAGGGTACGAGCAGTACTTC. Translated, it gives CASSLELAGGYEQYF. V gene TRBV7-2 combines with J gene TRBJ2-7; 11 bases are shared with TRBD2. Per germline, CDR1 SGHTA and CDR2 FQGNSA. The ends lost 1 base at V and 4 bases at J; junction bases unmatched: 3. This CDR3 spans 15 amino acids.

This chain joins TRBV5-1 and TRBJ1-2; D is possibly TRBD1 (5 bases). V was clipped by 6 bases and J by 3 bases, with 12 bases between them. From germline, CDR1 is SGHRS and CDR2 YFSETQ. This CDR3 is 13 amino acids long. The CDR3, as DNA: TGCGCCAGCACCGCCCAGGGCGACTATGGCTACACCTTC. Its translation: CASTAQGDYGYTF.

The gene calls are TRBV30 and TRBJ2-1; no reliable D call. With 4 bases removed from V and 5 bases from J, the gap between germline ends came to 12 bases. Germline CDR1 and CDR2: GTSNPN and SVGIG (reference sequence). The CDR3 extends over 13 amino acids. The CDR3 DNA follows: TGTGCCTGGATGCTGCGGAATAACAATGAGCAGTTCTTC. Its protein is CAWMLRNNNEQFF.

The rearrangement uses TRBV19 and TRBJ2-7, with 7 bases identical to TRBD2. Germline V gene sequence: CDR1 LNHDA, CDR2 SQIVND (reference sequence). The CDR3 covers 14 residues. V was clipped by 3 bases and J by 2 bases; unmatched bases: 4. CDR3 residues: CASSISSGPYEQYF. In DNA, the CDR3 is TGTGCCAGTAGTATCAGTAGCGGGCCCTACGAGCAGTACTTC.

The CDR3 DNA follows: TGCGCCAGCAGCCCTATCTTAGGGCAACAGGGCAACTATGGCTACACCTTC. Protein product: CASSPILGQQGNYGYTF. V and J are TRBV4-1 and TRBJ1-2, with a tentative D call TRBD1 (6 bases). CDR1 and CDR2 (germline): MGHRA, YSYEKL. The CDR3 totals 17 residues. V was clipped by 4 bases and J by 2 bases, with 20 bases between them.

A note on this clone: A much larger clone sits a single nucleotide away, making a read error possible. The chain couples TRBV7-2 to TRBJ1-2; D unclear. Germline CDR1 and CDR2: SGHTA and FQGNSA. V was shortened by 1 base and J by 6 bases, with 6 bases between the two germline ends. This CDR3 has 12 amino acids. The CDR3 DNA is TGTGCCAGCAGCTTAGATTGGGATGGCTACACCTTC. This sequence encodes CASSLDWDGYTF.

This chain connects TRBV10-1 to TRBJ2-1; no definite D call. Trimming left V 6 bases short and J 0 bases short, with 12 bases between. Germline CDR1 is WNHNN and CDR2 is SYGVQD (reference sequence). The CDR3 has 15 residues. CDR3 amino acids: CASSEVASSYNEQFF. The DNA for the CDR3 is TGCGCCAGCAGCGAGGTCGCCAGCTCCTACAATGAGCAGTTCTTC.

This rearrangement joins TRBV5-4 to TRBJ2-3; 10 nucleotides line up with TRBD2. Germline CDR1 SGHNT, CDR2 YYREEE (reference sequence). With V trimmed by 4 bases and J by 1 base, 6 bases remained unmatched. This CDR3 contains 16 residues. The CDR3 region is CASSATGTSGTDTQYF. CDR3 nucleotide sequence: TGTGCCAGCAGCGCGACCGGGACTAGCGGCACAGATACGCAGTATTTT.

The chain carries TRBV19 and TRBJ1-3; a weak D match, TRBD1 (6 bases). Germline V gene sequence: CDR1 LNHDA, CDR2 SQIVND (reference sequence). The CDR3 is 15 amino acids. V was trimmed by 6 bases and J by 0 bases, leaving 12 bases between them. The DNA of the CDR3 is TGTGCCAGTAGCGACAGGTTGAGCTCTGGAAACACCATATATTTT. Translation gives CASSDRLSSGNTIYF.

In DNA form, the CDR3 reads TGTGCCAGCAGCCCCGGGCCAAACTCTGGAAACACCATATATTTT. Translation gives CASSPGPNSGNTIYF. V and J are TRBV28 and TRBJ1-3; D uncertain. Trimming removed 6 bases from V and 0 bases from J, with 12 bases in between. The length of the CDR3 is 15 residues. Per the germline V gene, CDR1 is MDHEN and CDR2 is SYDVKM.

The chain uses TRBV4-3 and TRBJ2-2; D is ambiguous. CDR1 and CDR2 from the germline V gene are LGHNA and YSLEER. The CDR3 contains 16 residues. The V gene lost 4 bases and the J gene lost 2 bases, with 14 bases spanning the gap. CDR3 sequence reads: CASSLSYGENTGELFF. The CDR3 DNA reads as TGCGCCAGCAGCCTTTCCTACGGTGAAAACACCGGGGAGCTGTTTTTT.

The gene calls are TRBV29-1 and TRBJ2-1, with D possibly TRBD2 on 6 matching bases. V was trimmed by 4 bases and J by 9 bases, leaving 10 bases between them. Germline lookup yields CDR1 SQVTM and CDR2 ANQGSEA. CDR3 length equals 11 residues. CDR3 sequence (DNA): TGCAGCGTTGGGGGGGTTTTTGAGCAGTTCTTC. This translates into CSVGGVFEQFF.

As DNA, the CDR3 is TGCGCCAGCAGCGCTAGCGGGAGCTCGGTGGATACGCAGTATTTT. Translating it yields CASSASGSSVDTQYF. This chain uses TRBV5-1 with TRBJ2-3; 10 bases are shared with TRBD2. The V and J ends lost 4 bases and 6 bases, in that order; junction bases with no gene match: 8. Germline CDR1 is SGHRS and CDR2 is YFSETQ. The CDR3 has 15 amino acids.